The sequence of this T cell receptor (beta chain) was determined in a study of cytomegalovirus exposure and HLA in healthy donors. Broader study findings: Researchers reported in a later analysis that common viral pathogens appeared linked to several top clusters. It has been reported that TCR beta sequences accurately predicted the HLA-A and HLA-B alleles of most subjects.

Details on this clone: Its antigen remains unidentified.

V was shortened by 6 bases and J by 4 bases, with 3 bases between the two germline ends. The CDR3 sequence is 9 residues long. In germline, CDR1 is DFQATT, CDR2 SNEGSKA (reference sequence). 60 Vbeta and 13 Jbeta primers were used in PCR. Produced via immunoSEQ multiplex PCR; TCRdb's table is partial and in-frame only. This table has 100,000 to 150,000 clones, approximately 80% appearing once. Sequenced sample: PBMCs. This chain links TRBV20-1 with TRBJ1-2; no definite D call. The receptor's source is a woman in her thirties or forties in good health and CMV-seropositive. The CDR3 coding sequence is TGCAGTGCCTTCTATGGCTACACCTTC. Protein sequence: CSAFYGYTF.